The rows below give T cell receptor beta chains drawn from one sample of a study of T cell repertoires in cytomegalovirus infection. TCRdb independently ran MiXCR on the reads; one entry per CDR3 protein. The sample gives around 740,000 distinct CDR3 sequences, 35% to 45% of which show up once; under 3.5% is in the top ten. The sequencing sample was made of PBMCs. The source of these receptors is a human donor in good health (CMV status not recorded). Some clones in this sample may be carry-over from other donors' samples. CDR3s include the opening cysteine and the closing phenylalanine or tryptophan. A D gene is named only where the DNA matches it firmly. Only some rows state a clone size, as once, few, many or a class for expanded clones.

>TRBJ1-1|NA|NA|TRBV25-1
TGTGCCAGCAGTGAGGAGTCTTGGACTGAAGCTTTCTTT
CASSEESWTEAFF
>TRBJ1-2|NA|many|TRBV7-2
TGTGCCAGCAGTTCCGGGACCATGGGGGGCTACACCTTC
CASSSGTMGGYTF
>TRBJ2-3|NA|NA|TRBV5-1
TGCGCCAGCAGCCACCCTCCAGATACGCAGTATTTT
CASSHPPDTQYF
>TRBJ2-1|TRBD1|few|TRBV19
TGTGCCAGTAGTAAAACGACAGGGGTCAACAATGAGCAGTTCTTC
CASSKTTGVNNEQFF
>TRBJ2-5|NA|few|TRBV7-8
TGTGCCAGCAGCTTAGCGGAAGGACGGGGATTTGGGACCCAGTACTTC
CASSLAEGRGFGTQYF
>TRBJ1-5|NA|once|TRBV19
TGTGCCAGTAAGCCCTATCAGGGTAGCAATCAGCCCCAGCATTTT
CASKPYQGSNQPQHF
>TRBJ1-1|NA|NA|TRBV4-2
TGTGCCAGCAGCCAAGTGAGTCCCCCCCAAGCTTTCTTT
CASSQVSPPQAFF
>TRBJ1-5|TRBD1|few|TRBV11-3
TGTGCCAGCAGCTTAGCGGGACAGGGTGAGAGCAATCAGCCCCAGCATTTT
CASSLAGQGESNQPQHF
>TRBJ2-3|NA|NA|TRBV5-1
TGCGCCAGCAGCGAGCGGGTGCCGAACATCTACTATATCACAGATACGCAGTATTTT
CASSERVPNIYYITDTQYF
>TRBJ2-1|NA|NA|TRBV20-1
TGCAGTGCTAGAGGAATAGATTCATTAGAGGAGCAGTTCTTC
CSARGIDSLEEQFF
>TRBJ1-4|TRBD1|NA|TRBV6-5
TGTGCCAGCAGTTACCGGACAGGGGGGTACGAAAAACTGTTTTTT
CASSYRTGGYEKLFF
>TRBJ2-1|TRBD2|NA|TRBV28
TGTGCCAGCAGTTCCCTTACCGCCCTGGGACTAGCGGACCACAATGAGCAGTTCTTC
CASSSLTALGLADHNEQFF
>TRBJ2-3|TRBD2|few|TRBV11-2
TGTGCCAGCAGCTTAGTAAGCGGGACTGCAGATACGCAGTATTTT
CASSLVSGTADTQYF
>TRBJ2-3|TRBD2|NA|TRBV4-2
TGTGCCAGCAGCCCAGTCTCTAGCGGGGGAACAGATACGCAGTATTTT
CASSPVSSGGTDTQYF
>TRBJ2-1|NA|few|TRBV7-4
TGTGCCAGCAGCCTCCCCGTGGGGGGAGGAAGGAATGAGCAGTTCTTC
CASSLPVGGGRNEQFF
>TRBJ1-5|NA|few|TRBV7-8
TGTGCCAGCAGCTCCCCCGCGGGGAATAGCAATCAGCCCCAGCATTTT
CASSSPAGNSNQPQHF
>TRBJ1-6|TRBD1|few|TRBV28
TGTGCCAGCAGTTTCCAAACAGGGGTAAGATCACCCCTCCACTTT
CASSFQTGVRSPLHF
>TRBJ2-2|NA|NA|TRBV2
TGTGCCAGCAGTACGGCCGCGAACACCGGGGAGCTGTTTTTT
CASSTAANTGELFF
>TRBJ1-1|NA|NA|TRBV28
TGTGCCAGCAGTTCCCCAATCAGGAGGTCGGACACTGAAGCTTTCTTT
CASSSPIRRSDTEAFF
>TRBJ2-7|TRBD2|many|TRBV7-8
TGTGCCAGCAGCACCAGACTAGCGGCCTCCTACGAGCAGTACTTC
CASSTRLAASYEQYF
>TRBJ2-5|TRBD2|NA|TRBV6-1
TGTGCCAGCAGACCGACTAGCGGGACGTCATACCAAGAGACCCAGTACTTC
CASRPTSGTSYQETQYF
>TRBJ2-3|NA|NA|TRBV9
TGTGCCAGCAGCGCTCCCCGAGGGGGGCTTACAGATACGCAGTATTTT
CASSAPRGGLTDTQYF
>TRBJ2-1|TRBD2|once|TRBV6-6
TGTGCCAGCACTCCCGGGAGGGACGGGTCCAATGAGCAGTTCTTC
CASTPGRDGSNEQFF
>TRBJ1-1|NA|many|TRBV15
TGTGCCACCAGCAGAGATCGAGGCACAGGTGAAGCTTTCTTT
CATSRDRGTGEAFF
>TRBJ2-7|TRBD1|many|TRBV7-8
TGTGCCAGCAGCTTGGGACAGTACTACGAGCAGTACTTC
CASSLGQYYEQYF
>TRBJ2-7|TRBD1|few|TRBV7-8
TGTGCCAGCAGCTTATCCTCGGGACAGATTTACGAGCAGTACTTC
CASSLSSGQIYEQYF
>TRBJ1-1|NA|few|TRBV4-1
TGCGCCAGCAGCCAAGAGTCCTGGCAGCAGAATGAAGCTTTCTTT
CASSQESWQQNEAFF
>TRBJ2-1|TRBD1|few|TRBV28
TGTGCCAGCAGGGTGGGACAGGAGAATGAGCAGTTCTTC
CASRVGQENEQFF
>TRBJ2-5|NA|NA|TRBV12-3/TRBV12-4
TGTGCCAGCAGTTTAGGTCTGCAGACCCAGTACTTC
CASSLGLQTQYF
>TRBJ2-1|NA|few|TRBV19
TGTGCCAGTAGTATCCGGGCAAATGAGCAGTTCTTC
CASSIRANEQFF
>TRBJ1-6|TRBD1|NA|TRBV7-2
TGTGCCAGCAGCCTGAGACAGGGGAATTCACCCCTCCACTTT
CASSLRQGNSPLHF
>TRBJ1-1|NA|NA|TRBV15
TGTGCCACCAGCTCCCAGACCCCGGGGAACACTGAAGCTTTCTTT
CATSSQTPGNTEAFF
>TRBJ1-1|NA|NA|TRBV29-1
TGCAGCGTTGCGGGGGTGGCAGGGATCAACACTGAAGCTTTCTTT
CSVAGVAGINTEAFF
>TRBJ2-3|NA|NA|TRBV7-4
TGTGCCAGCAGCTTCGAGAGGGGTAGCACAGATACGCAGTATTTT
CASSFERGSTDTQYF
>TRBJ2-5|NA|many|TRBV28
TGTGCCAGCAGGCAGACAGTAAAGACCCAGTACTTC
CASRQTVKTQYF
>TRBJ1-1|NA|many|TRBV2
TGCGCCAGCAGTGAGGGAATGAACACTGAAGCTTTCTTT
CASSEGMNTEAFF
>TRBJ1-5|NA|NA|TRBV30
TGTGCCTGGAACGGGGGTCAGAATCAGCCCCAGCATTTT
CAWNGGQNQPQHF
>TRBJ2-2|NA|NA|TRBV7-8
TGTGCCAGCAGCCCCGGACTTATCACCGGGGAGCTGTTTTTT
CASSPGLITGELFF
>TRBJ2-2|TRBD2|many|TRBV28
TGTGCCAGCAGCCCCGTGGGGGGGAGGCGCACCGGGGAGCTGTTTTTT
CASSPVGGRRTGELFF
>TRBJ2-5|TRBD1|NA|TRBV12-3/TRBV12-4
TGTGCCAGCAGTTACTGGACAGGGCGACAAGAGACCCAGTACTTC
CASSYWTGRQETQYF
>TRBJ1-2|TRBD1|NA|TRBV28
TGTGCCAGCAGTAGCGACAGGGAGTGGGGCTACACCTTC
CASSSDREWGYTF
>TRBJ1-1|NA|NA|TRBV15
TGTGCCACCAGTGCCCCGGGAGACACTGAAGCTTTCTTT
CATSAPGDTEAFF
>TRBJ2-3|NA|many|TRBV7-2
TGTGCCAGCAGCTTTCGTGCGTTGTATACAGATACGCAGTATTTT
CASSFRALYTDTQYF
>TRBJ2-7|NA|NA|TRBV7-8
TGTGCCAGCAGCCCCCGACCCGCACCCTACGAGCAGTACTTC
CASSPRPAPYEQYF
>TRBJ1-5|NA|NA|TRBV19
TGTGCCAGCCAATGGGGTGGGTCTCGGAATACTGGGAGCAATCAGCCCCAGCATTTT
CASQWGGSRNTGSNQPQHF
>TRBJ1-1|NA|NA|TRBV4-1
TGTGCCAGCAGCCAAAAGTCAGGGACGACTGAAGCTTTCTTT
CASSQKSGTTEAFF
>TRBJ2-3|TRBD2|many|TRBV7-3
TGTGCCAGCAGCCCCTCGGGAGGGACTACGGATACGCAGTATTTT
CASSPSGGTTDTQYF
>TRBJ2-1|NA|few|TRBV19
TGTGCCAGTAGTATCCAACTAGCTAGGGTCCGCTCCTACAATGAGCAGTTCTTC
CASSIQLARVRSYNEQFF
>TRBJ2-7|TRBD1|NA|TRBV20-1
TGCAGTGCTACCACCAACAGGGGATCCTACGAGCAGTACTTC
CSATTNRGSYEQYF
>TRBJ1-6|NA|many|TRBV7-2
TGTGCCAGCAGCTTGTCAGGGGTTGGCCGAAATTCACCCCTCCACTTT
CASSLSGVGRNSPLHF
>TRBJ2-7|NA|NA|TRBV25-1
TGTGCCACCAGCGACTGGAGCTACGAGCAGTACTTC
CATSDWSYEQYF
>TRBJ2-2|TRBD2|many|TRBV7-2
TGTGCCAGCAGGACACGTAGCGGGAGCCCGAACACCGGGGAGCTGTTTTTT
CASRTRSGSPNTGELFF
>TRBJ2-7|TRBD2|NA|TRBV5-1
TGCGCCAGCAGCTTGGCCGGAGGGCGGGGGTACTCCTACGAGCAGTACTTC
CASSLAGGRGYSYEQYF
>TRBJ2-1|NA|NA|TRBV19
TGTGCCAGTAGTATCGGCTGGAAAGCCTACAATGAGCAGTTCTTC
CASSIGWKAYNEQFF